These 25 T cell receptor beta chains were sequenced from one sample in a study of neurological immune-mediated disorders. Using its own MiXCR run on the 5' RACE reads, TCRdb lists one record per CDR3 protein. Of approximately 58,000 distinct CDR3 sequences listed, roughly 8% were seen once; the top ten hold under 2.5%. Time point reported: longitudinal time-point 3. Input material: PBMCs. The receptors were sampled from a woman in her thirties or forties in good health.

This clonotype was seen ten or more times. This sequence joins TRBV10-1 and TRBJ2-3; 7 bases align to TRBD2. The CDR3 is 15 residues long. CDR1 is WNHNN, CDR2 SYGVQD, per germline (reference sequence). V shed 0 bases, J shed 7 bases, and the junction held 7 bases outside the gene matches. In nucleotides, the CDR3 is TGCGCCAGCAGTGAGTCGAGTCCGGGGGGAAATACGCAGTATTTT. Translating gives CASSESSPGGNTQYF.

The table lists this clonotype with many counts. For the CDR3, the DNA is TGTGCCAGCAGTTACTGGGGTGAGAGCACTGAAGCTTTCTTT. This sequence encodes CASSYWGESTEAFF. The chain couples TRBV6-5 to TRBJ1-1; D not resolved. The germline V gene encodes CDR1 MNHEY and CDR2 SVGAGI. The CDR3 loop spans 14 amino acids. Between the trimmed V and J ends, which lost 1 base and 4 bases, there was a span of 10 bases.

The sample holds many counts of this clonotype. The CDR3 region is CSAGGELAKNIQYF. DNA of the CDR3: TGCAGTGCTGGAGGCGAGCTAGCCAAAAACATTCAGTACTTC. The chain employs TRBV20-1 and TRBJ2-4, with D tentatively TRBD2 (5 bases). This CDR3 is 14 amino acids long. Germline V gives CDR1 DFQATT, CDR2 SNEGSKA (reference sequence). V lost 5 bases and J lost 0, with 11 bases in between.

This clonotype has ten or more counts. This chain joins TRBV6-5 and TRBJ2-7; 9 nucleotides align to TRBD2. V lost 6 bases to trimming and J lost 0 bases; unmatched junction nucleotides: 6. The CDR3 runs 15 residues. Germline V lookup: CDR1 MNHEY, CDR2 SVGAGI. CDR3 sequence reads: CASSTTSGSSYEQYF. The DNA of the CDR3 is TGTGCCAGCAGCACGACTAGCGGAAGCTCCTACGAGCAGTACTTC.

In its sample, this clonotype was seen many times. The chain joins TRBV12-3 or TRBV12-4 to TRBJ2-2, with D possibly TRBD2 on 6 matching bases. V was clipped by 5 bases and J by 6 bases, with 13 bases between them. The length of the CDR3 is 14 residues. The CDR3, as DNA: TGTGCCAGCAGTGGGACTGTTCTCGCCGGGGAGCTGTTTTTT. Residues: CASSGTVLAGELFF.

This clonotype was seen ten or more times. The chain uses TRBV7-2 and TRBJ1-1, with unresolved D. The CDR3 extends over 15 amino acids. CDR1 is SGHTA, CDR2 FQGNSA, per germline. The germline V and J ends were trimmed by 2 bases and 1 base, with 11 bases remaining between them. CDR3 loop: CASSLKFERNTEAFF. Written as DNA, the CDR3 is TGTGCCAGCAGCTTAAAGTTTGAGAGGAACACTGAAGCTTTCTTT.

This clonotype was found many times. V gene TRBV28 combines with J gene TRBJ2-2; 8 nucleotides align to TRBD1. The CDR3 runs 16 residues. V trimming: 6 bases; J trimming: 1 base; junction bases outside the gene matches: 7. The V gene's germline CDR1 is MDHEN and CDR2 SYDVKM. The CDR3 coding sequence is TGTGCCAGCAGCCCATTGGACAGGGTGAACACCGGGGAGCTGTTTTTT. It encodes CASSPLDRVNTGELFF.

At least ten counts were recorded for this clonotype. J is TRBJ2-1 and V is TRBV10-3; 7 bases map to TRBD2. V dropped 3 bases and J dropped 7; count of bases not matched to a gene: 15. Germline V gene lookup returns CDR1 ENHRY and CDR2 SYGVKD. The CDR3 runs to 17 residues. The CDR3 bases are TGTGCCATCAGTGAACAACTAGCCTCGGGAGGTCAGAATGAGCAGTTCTTC. This encodes CAISEQLASGGQNEQFF.

This clonotype was picked up many times. V gene TRBV6-1 combines with J gene TRBJ1-2; D not resolved. Germline CDR1 is MNHNS and CDR2 is SASEGT. Deletions cut 3 bases from V and 8 bases from J, with 13 bases between. CDR3 length: 13 residues. CDR3 region: CASSDPRLGGYTF. The CDR3 nucleotides read TGTGCCAGCAGTGATCCAAGATTAGGCGGCTACACCTTC.

With respect to this clonotype: One end of the junction does not line up with germline, which may come from a read error. The chain links TRBV7-2 to TRBJ1-2, with TRBD1 matching 11 bases. The germline CDR1 and CDR2 sequences are SGHTA and FQGNSA. CDR3 length: 17 amino acids. The CDR3 is CVSSGKDRGLSNYGYAF. The CDR3 coding sequence is TGTGTCAGCAGCGGAAAGGACAGGGGGCTGTCCAACTATGGCTACGCCTTC. Complete variable domain (other parts from reference TRBV7-2 and TRBJ1-2): GAGVSQSPSNKVTEKGKDVELRCDPISGHTALYWYRQSLGQGLEFLIYFQGNSAPDKSGLPSDRFSAERTGGSVSTLTIQRTQQEDSAVYLCVSSGKDRGLSNYGYAFGSGTRLTVV.

This clonotype was seen repeatedly, ten times or more. CDR3 sequence reads: CASRTGYNEQFF. CDR3 in DNA: TGTGCCAGTAGGACCGGCTACAATGAGCAGTTCTTC. The chain uses TRBV19 and TRBJ2-1, with unresolved D. The CDR3 contains 12 residues. Germline V gene sequence: CDR1 LNHDA, CDR2 SQIVND (reference sequence). Trimming left V 6 bases short and J 3 bases short, with 6 bases between.

This clonotype has at least ten counts. The chain recombines TRBV12-3 or TRBV12-4 with TRBJ1-6; D might be TRBD1 (5 bases). This CDR3 spans 14 amino acids. V dropped 4 bases and J dropped 12 bases, with 16 bases sitting between them. This CDR3 is CASSSGLGRLPLHF. DNA of the CDR3: TGTGCCAGCAGTTCGGGACTCGGCAGGTTACCCCTCCACTTT.

This clonotype was seen ten or more times. V and J are TRBV5-5 and TRBJ1-2; D perhaps matches TRBD1 (5 bases). CDR1 SGHKS and CDR2 YYEKEE come from the germline V gene (reference sequence). The CDR3 has 12 residues. Trimming cost V 5 bases and J 4 bases, with 9 bases left between them. CDR3 in DNA: TGTGCCAGCAGTGGGGACCTCTATGGCTACACCTTC. This gives the protein CASSGDLYGYTF.

The J gene is TRBJ1-5, the V gene TRBV6-1, with TRBD1 matching 8 bases. Germline V gene lookup returns CDR1 MNHNS and CDR2 SASEGT. The CDR3 is 17 amino acids. The ends lost 2 bases at V and 1 base at J; junction bases unmatched: 7. The CDR3 nucleotides are TGTGCCAGCAGTGAATCTGGCAGGGGGCTAAGCAATCAGCCCCAGCATTTT. Translation: CASSESGRGLSNQPQHF.

This clonotype was picked up many times. The J gene is TRBJ1-1, the V gene TRBV5-1, with a weak D call TRBD1 (5 bases). The V end lost 5 bases, the J end lost 5 bases, and 16 bases lay between the germline ends. The CDR3 runs to 14 residues. Germline lookup yields CDR1 SGHRS and CDR2 YFSETQ. CDR3 in DNA: TGCGCCAGCAGACCGGCTGGGGGGTATACTGAAGCTTTCTTT. Protein sequence: CASRPAGGYTEAFF.

In this sample, this clonotype turned up many times. The rearrangement joins TRBV4-1 to TRBJ2-7; D is tentatively TRBD1 or TRBD2 (5 bases each). Germline V lookup: CDR1 MGHRA, CDR2 YSYEKL. V was pared by 3 bases and J by 3 bases, with 15 bases between. This CDR3 comprises 15 residues. The CDR3 coding sequence is TGCGCCAGCAGCCAGGGGACGCAGAGTCACTACGAGCAGTACTTC. It is translated as CASSQGTQSHYEQYF.

The chain has TRBV6-1 and TRBJ1-1, with D uncertain. The CDR3 consists of 16 residues. Germline V gene data show CDR1 as MNHNS and CDR2 as SASEGT. V shed 2 bases and J shed 0 bases, with 13 bases lying between them. CDR3 residues: CASSEMRVGLNTEAFF. The CDR3 bases are TGTGCCAGCAGTGAAATGAGGGTTGGGCTGAACACTGAAGCTTTCTTT.

This clonotype has ten or more counts. This chain connects TRBV20-1 to TRBJ2-5, with D possibly being TRBD1 (5 bases). V was clipped by 6 bases and J by 4 bases, with 12 bases between them. Germline values: CDR1 DFQATT, CDR2 SNEGSKA (reference sequence). The CDR3 spans 12 residues. CDR3 region: CSAPHRGETQYF. In nucleotides, the CDR3 is TGCAGTGCCCCTCATAGGGGAGAGACCCAGTACTTC.

Ten or more counts support this clonotype. V is TRBV7-2 and J is TRBJ2-7; 11 bases map to TRBD2. V was clipped by 5 bases and J by 0 bases; unmatched bases: 3. Germline CDR1 and CDR2: SGHTA and FQGNSA. This CDR3 comprises 15 residues. The CDR3 loop reads CASSPLAGGSYEQYF. The CDR3 bases are TGTGCCAGCAGCCCGCTAGCGGGAGGCTCCTACGAGCAGTACTTC.

Worth noting for this clonotype: A single base separates this from a much larger clone, so it may be a read error. The rearrangement links TRBV12-3 or TRBV12-4 to TRBJ1-2; 8 bases map to TRBD1. Losses at the gene ends were 5 bases for V and 7 bases for J; bases not matched to a gene: 9. The length of the CDR3 is 14 residues. The CDR3: CASSRTGCMGGYTF. The CDR3 bases are TGTGCCAGCAGTCGGACAGGGTGTATGGGTGGCTACACCTTC.

A word on this clonotype: A read error may be the cause here, since a much bigger clone is one base away. CDR3 DNA: TGCGCCAGCAGCTCACCGGACAGACCACATGGCTACACCTTC. Translating gives CASSSPDRPHGYTF. The V and J genes are TRBV5-1 and TRBJ1-2, with a tentative D call TRBD1 (6 bases). The CDR3 spans 14 residues. CDR1 is SGHRS and CDR2 is YFSETQ in the germline V gene. The V and J ends lost 3 bases and 6 bases respectively, with 15 bases between them.

This clonotype was counted ten times or more. The CDR3 spells CASRRDLAEQYF. CDR3 in DNA: TGTGCCAGCAGGCGCGACCTAGCGGAGCAGTACTTC. This chain joins TRBV6-2 or TRBV6-3 and TRBJ2-7; a possible D gene is TRBD2 (6 bases). The CDR3 runs to 12 residues. CDR1 and CDR2 (germline): MNHEY, SVGEGT. Trimming took off 6 bases at V and 7 bases at J, with 13 bases between the two ends.

This clonotype came up many times. The chain couples TRBV6-2 or TRBV6-3 to TRBJ2-7; D might be TRBD1 (6 bases). V was trimmed by 6 bases and J by 6 bases, leaving 18 bases between them. The CDR3 contains 14 residues. Germline assignment: CDR1 MNHEY and CDR2 SVGEGT. The CDR3 spells CASRLDSSLGEQYF. The CDR3 bases are TGTGCCAGCAGATTGGACAGTTCTCTCGGCGAGCAGTACTTC.

This clonotype was seen many times. The chain couples TRBV20-1 to TRBJ2-1; perhaps TRBD1 as D (6 bases). CDR1 is DFQATT, CDR2 SNEGSKA, per germline (reference sequence). The CDR3 is 13 residues long. V shed 2 bases and J shed 3 bases, with 8 bases lying between them. CDR3 DNA sequence: TGCAGTGCTAGACGGACAGACTACAATGAGCAGTTCTTC. This codes for CSARRTDYNEQFF.

This clonotype showed up many times. The chain couples TRBV7-9 to TRBJ1-1; unclear D gene. Deletions cut 4 bases from V and 4 bases from J, with 16 bases between. Germline values: CDR1 SEHNR, CDR2 FQNEAQ (reference sequence). The CDR3 extends over 15 amino acids. CDR3 sequence: CASSSPLVERTEAFF. CDR3 in DNA: TGTGCCAGCAGCTCTCCCCTCGTGGAACGCACTGAAGCTTTCTTT.